This TCR beta chain was obtained from a study of cytomegalovirus exposure and HLA in healthy donors. Study-level results: According to a later analysis, donors in an Asian-associated ancestry cluster reportedly had fewer N-insertions than the 666-donor mean. A link between a missense DCLRE1C variant and TCR beta V- and J-gene trimming emerged from a later analysis.

With regard to this clone: Antigen unknown.

Use of 60 Vbeta and 13 Jbeta primers characterized the PCR. Method: immunoSEQ multiplex PCR; TCRdb's copy keeps in-frame clones and lacks some. The table includes around 53,000 clones, roughly 82% detected once. CDR3 length equals 15 residues. The trim removed 5 bases at V and 2 bases at J, leaving 7 bases unmatched. In germline, CDR1 is LNHDA, CDR2 SQIVND (reference sequence). The chain combines TRBV19 with TRBJ2-7; 9 bases are a match to TRBD1. The clonotype was recovered from a man aged 25 to 40 in good health and CMV-seronegative. Source material: PBMCs. The CDR3 coding sequence is TGTGCCAGTAGTCGCCCGGGACAGGGTCCCTACGAGCAGTACTTC. Amino acid sequence: CASSRPGQGPYEQYF.